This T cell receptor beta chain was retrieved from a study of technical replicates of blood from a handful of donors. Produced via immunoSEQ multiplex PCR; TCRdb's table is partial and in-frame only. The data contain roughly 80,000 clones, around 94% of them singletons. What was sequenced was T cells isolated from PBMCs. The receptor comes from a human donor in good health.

In DNA form, the CDR3 reads TGTGCCAGCAGCTTAGACAGTTCCTATGGCTACACCTTC. Translating it yields CASSLDSSYGYTF. The gene calls are TRBV7-6 and TRBJ1-2, with D unresolved. Germline-derived CDR1 and CDR2 are SGHVS and FNYEAQ. The V end lost 1 base, the J end lost 4 bases, and 7 bases lay between the germline ends. The CDR3 is 13 amino acids.